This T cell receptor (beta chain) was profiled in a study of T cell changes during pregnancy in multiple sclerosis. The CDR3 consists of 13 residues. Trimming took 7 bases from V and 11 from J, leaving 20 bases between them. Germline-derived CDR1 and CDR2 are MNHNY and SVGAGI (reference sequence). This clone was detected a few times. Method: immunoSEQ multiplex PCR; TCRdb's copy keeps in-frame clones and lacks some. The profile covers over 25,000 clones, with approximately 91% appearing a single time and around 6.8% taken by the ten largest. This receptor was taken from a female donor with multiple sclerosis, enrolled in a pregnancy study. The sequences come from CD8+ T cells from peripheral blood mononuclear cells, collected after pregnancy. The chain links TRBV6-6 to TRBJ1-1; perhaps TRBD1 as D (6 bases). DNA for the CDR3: TGTGCCAGCACCACGGGGGGCCTTCTCGCGGCTTTCTTT. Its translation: CASTTGGLLAAFF.